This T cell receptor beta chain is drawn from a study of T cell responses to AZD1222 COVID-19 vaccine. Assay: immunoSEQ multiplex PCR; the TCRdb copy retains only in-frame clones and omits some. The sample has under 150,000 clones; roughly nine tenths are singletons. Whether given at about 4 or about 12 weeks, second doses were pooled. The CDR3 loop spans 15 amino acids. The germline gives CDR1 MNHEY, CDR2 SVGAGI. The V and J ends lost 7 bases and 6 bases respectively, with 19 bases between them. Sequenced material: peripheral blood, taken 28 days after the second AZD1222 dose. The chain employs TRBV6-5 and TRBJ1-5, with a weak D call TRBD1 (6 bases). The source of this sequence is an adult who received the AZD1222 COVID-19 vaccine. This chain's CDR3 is CASKERIQGGQPQHF. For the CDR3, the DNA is TGTGCCAGCAAAGAAAGAATACAGGGTGGTCAGCCCCAGCATTTT.